The 24 T cell receptor beta chains listed next were all sequenced from one sample in a study of OX40 agonist ivuxolimab in advanced cancers. Some clones are missing from TCRdb's copy, which holds only in-frame ones; the method was immunoSEQ multiplex PCR. The sample records under 55,000 clones, more than 80% being singletons. This material consisted of CD4+ or CD8+ T cells sorted from blood, taken in a trial of the OX40 agonist ivuxolimab. The receptors derive from an adult with an advanced solid tumor such as melanoma, head and neck, liver or kidney cancer.

The chain employs TRBV5-4 and TRBJ1-1, with TRBD1 matching 7 bases. The CDR3 consists of 13 residues. Germline CDR1 reads SGHNT; CDR2 reads YYREEE (reference sequence). Losses at the gene ends were 7 bases for V and 1 base for J; bases not matched to a gene: 4. CDR3 amino acids: CASLRGPNTEAFF. The CDR3, as DNA: TGTGCCAGCCTTAGGGGGCCGAACACTGAAGCTTTCTTT.

This clone showed up just once. The chain employs TRBV4-1 and TRBJ2-1; TRBD2 agrees at 12 bases. CDR1 and CDR2 from the germline V gene are MGHRA and YSYEKL. V lost 5 bases, J lost 7 bases, and 3 bases stayed unmatched. The CDR3 is 14 residues long. CDR3 sequence reads: CASSSGLAGNEQFF. The CDR3 nucleotides read TGCGCCAGCAGCTCGGGACTAGCGGGTAATGAGCAGTTCTTC.

The chain couples TRBV4-1 to TRBJ1-2; no definite D call. V was shortened by 3 bases and J by 4 bases, with 15 bases between the two germline ends. This CDR3 has 15 amino acids. Looked up from germline, CDR1 is MGHRA and CDR2 is YSYEKL. CDR3 loop: CASSHGGGKGYGYTF. The CDR3 nucleotides are TGCGCCAGCAGCCATGGAGGAGGAAAGGGCTATGGCTACACCTTC.

This chain connects TRBV27 to TRBJ2-3; 7 nucleotides align to TRBD1. Germline V gene data show CDR1 as MNHEY and CDR2 as SMNVEV (reference sequence). The CDR3 loop spans 15 amino acids. V gave up 6 bases and J gave up 1 base; unmatched junction bases: 7. This chain's CDR3 is CASRTGVSGTDTQYF. As DNA, the CDR3 is TGTGCCAGCAGAACAGGGGTCTCGGGCACAGATACGCAGTATTTT.

In this sample, this clone turned up a few times. The J gene is TRBJ1-2, the V gene TRBV4-3, with a possible D match to TRBD1 (6 bases). V was pared by 2 bases and J by 4 bases, with 11 bases between. Germline V lookup: CDR1 LGHNA, CDR2 YSLEER. CDR3 length equals 14 residues. CDR3 nucleotides: TGCGCCAGCAGCCAAAGTATCAGGGGCTATGGCTACACCTTC. The encoded protein is CASSQSIRGYGYTF.

The rearrangement uses TRBV6-1 and TRBJ2-7, with 9 bases lining up with TRBD1. The CDR3 covers 15 residues. Germline assignment: CDR1 MNHNS and CDR2 SASEGT. V was pared by 7 bases and J by 1 base, with 8 bases of the junction left unmatched. CDR3 amino acids: CASKAGQGPSYEQYF. The CDR3 DNA follows: TGTGCCAGCAAAGCGGGACAGGGTCCTTCCTACGAGCAGTACTTC.

This chain uses TRBV9 with TRBJ2-2; 8 nucleotides align to TRBD2. The J segment lost 7 bases and the V segment lost 3 bases, leaving 11 bases of the junction unmatched. The V gene's germline CDR1 is SGDLS and CDR2 YYNGEE. The CDR3 extends over 16 amino acids. CDR3 coding DNA: TGTGCCAGCAGCGCGTACGGGACTAGGACGATCGGGGAGCTGTTTTTT. Amino acid sequence: CASSAYGTRTIGELFF.

The J gene is TRBJ2-1, the V gene TRBV5-1; 7 positions agree with TRBD2. CDR1 and CDR2 (germline): SGHRS, YFSETQ. The V and J ends lost 6 bases and 5 bases, in that order; junction bases with no gene match: 8. There are 14 residues in the CDR3. This chain's CDR3 is CASTPLADDNEQFF. The CDR3 DNA reads as TGCGCCAGCACCCCGCTAGCGGACGACAATGAGCAGTTCTTC.

V gene TRBV13 combines with J gene TRBJ2-1; 10 positions match TRBD2. Trimming removed 4 bases from V and 7 bases from J; junction bases left unmatched: 7. From germline, CDR1 is PRHDT and CDR2 FYEKMQ (reference sequence). The CDR3 runs to 15 residues. For the CDR3, the DNA is TGTGCCAGCAGCTCCCGGACTAGCGGATGGAATGAGCAGTTCTTC. This codes for CASSSRTSGWNEQFF.

This clone was seen a handful of times. The CDR3 coding sequence is TGTGCCAGCAGTCCTCTGGGACAGGGTCCCTACAATGAGCAGTTCTTC. Its protein is CASSPLGQGPYNEQFF. The genes are TRBV27 and TRBJ2-1, with 9 positions matching TRBD1. J gave up 2 bases and V 5 bases, and 7 bases lay outside the gene matches. Germline V gene lookup returns CDR1 MNHEY and CDR2 SMNVEV (reference sequence). CDR3 length: 16 residues.

In its sample, this clone was seen once. The V call is TRBV11-2, the J call TRBJ1-1, with TRBD1 as a possible D gene (5 bases). CDR1 SGHAT and CDR2 FQNNGV come from the germline V gene. V was shortened by 2 bases and J by 0 bases, with 13 bases between the two germline ends. The CDR3 has 16 residues. The CDR3 here is CASSLFGHSMNTEAFF. In DNA, the CDR3 is TGTGCCAGCAGCTTATTCGGACACTCTATGAACACTGAAGCTTTCTTT.

V gene TRBV6-5 combines with J gene TRBJ2-6; D is unclear. The V and J ends lost 1 base and 0 bases respectively, with 4 bases between them. There are 15 residues in the CDR3. Looked up from germline, CDR1 is MNHEY and CDR2 is SVGAGI. The CDR3 is CASSYYLSGANVLTF. DNA of the CDR3: TGTGCCAGCAGTTACTACCTCTCTGGGGCCAACGTCCTGACTTTC.

The chain couples TRBV14 to TRBJ2-3; TRBD2 aligns across 8 bases. From germline, CDR1 is SGHDN and CDR2 FVKESK. This CDR3 is 15 amino acids long. J lost 2 bases, V lost 4 bases, and 5 bases had no gene match. The CDR3 DNA reads TGTGCCAGCAGCCTAACGGGGGGGCCCACAGATACGCAGTATTTT. This gives the protein CASSLTGGPTDTQYF.

The chain couples TRBV5-4 to TRBJ2-1, with D possibly matching TRBD1 (6 bases). This CDR3 is built from 13 residues. Trimming pared 4 bases from V and 8 bases from J, leaving 13 bases between. CDR1 and CDR2 (germline): SGHNT, YYREEE (reference sequence). For the CDR3, the DNA is TGTGCCAGCAGCCCCCCGGCAGGGGATGAGCAGTTCTTC. It encodes CASSPPAGDEQFF.

CDR3 sequence (DNA): TGTGCCAGCAGCTTCAGGGGTCAGGAAGATACGCAGTATTTT. It translates to CASSFRGQEDTQYF. The chain combines TRBV13 with TRBJ2-3; possibly TRBD1 for D (6 bases). This CDR3 is 14 amino acids long. Trimming left V 3 bases short and J 5 bases short, with 12 bases between. Germline loops: CDR1 PRHDT, CDR2 FYEKMQ (reference sequence). Filled out from reference TRBV13 and TRBJ2-3, the complete variable domain reads AAGVIQSPRHLIKEKRETATLKCYPIPRHDTVYWYQQGPGQDPQFLISFYEKMQSDKGSIPDRFSAQQFSDYHSELNMSSLELGDSALYFCASSFRGQEDTQYFGPGTRLTVL.

This clone was counted between two and nine times. The CDR3 spells CASSPPGGGANEQFF. The CDR3 nucleotides are TGTGCCAGCTCACCACCGGGCGGGGGGGCAAATGAGCAGTTCTTC. The J gene is TRBJ2-1, the V gene TRBV18, with TRBD2 identical over 9 bases. CDR1 and CDR2 (germline): KGHSH, LQKENI. CDR3 length: 15 amino acids. The V segment lost 0 bases and the J segment 7 bases; nucleotides outside the gene matches: 4.

The chain links TRBV6-5 to TRBJ2-5, with TRBD2 matching over 10 bases. Per the germline V gene, CDR1 is MNHEY and CDR2 is SVGAGI. The CDR3 covers 15 residues. The V gene end was trimmed by 4 bases and the J gene end by 2 bases; junction bases not matched to a gene: 4. The CDR3 bases are TGTGCCAGCAGTTGGGGAGCGGGGGGGCAAGAGACCCAGTACTTC. Its translation: CASSWGAGGQETQYF.

The chain joins TRBV4-1 to TRBJ2-1; TRBD1 matches at 8 bases. Per the germline V gene, CDR1 is MGHRA and CDR2 is YSYEKL. Trimming cost V 4 bases and J 8 bases; bases outside gene matches: 4. The CDR3 sequence is 13 residues long. In DNA, the CDR3 is TGCGCCAGCAGCCCACAGGGGGGATATGAGCAGTTCTTC. Its translation is CASSPQGGYEQFF.

This sequence joins TRBV7-3 and TRBJ2-2; 9 nucleotides match TRBD2. CDR1 SGHTA and CDR2 FQGTGA come from the germline V gene. The CDR3 sequence is 16 residues long. V lost 2 bases and J lost 5; bases outside the gene matches: 6. This CDR3 is CASSLELAGKTGELFF. CDR3 coding DNA: TGTGCCAGCAGCTTAGAACTAGCGGGTAAAACCGGGGAGCTGTTTTTT. The variable domain in full, with the rest retrieved from reference TRBV7-3 and TRBJ2-2, is GAGVSQTPSNKVTEKGKYVELRCDPISGHTALYWYRQSLGQGPEFLIYFQGTGAADDSGLPNDRFFAVRPEGSVSTLKIQRTERGDSAVYLCASSLELAGKTGELFFGEGSRLTVL.

V usage is TRBV5-1 and J usage is TRBJ2-5, with 12 bases lining up with TRBD2. The CDR3 is 16 amino acids. V lost 3 bases, J lost 1 base, and 4 bases stayed unmatched. Germline V gene sequence: CDR1 SGHRS, CDR2 YFSETQ. The CDR3 is CASSSGLAGLQETQYF. Here the CDR3 DNA reads TGCGCCAGCAGCTCGGGACTAGCGGGTCTCCAAGAGACCCAGTACTTC.

The rearrangement uses TRBV25-1 and TRBJ1-2; 9 nucleotides align to TRBD1. The CDR3 is made up of 15 amino acids. Germline-derived CDR1 and CDR2 are MGHDK and SYGVNS. The V and J ends lost 3 bases and 2 bases, in that order; junction bases with no gene match: 4. The CDR3 DNA sequence: TGTGCCAGCAGTGAGGGGGACAGGGCGAACTATGGCTACACCTTC. It is translated as CASSEGDRANYGYTF.

The chain employs TRBV21-1 and TRBJ1-5. TRBV21-1 is described as a pseudogene. The CDR3 consists of 15 residues. Here the CDR3 DNA reads TGTGCCAGCAGCAAAGTAGGGACCCCAGTCAAGCCCCAGCATTTT. It translates to CASSKVGTPVKPQHF.

This rearrangement joins TRBV15 to TRBJ1-3; D unresolved. The germline V gene has CDR1 LNHNV and CDR2 YYDKDF (reference sequence). The length of the CDR3 is 15 residues. V was clipped by 0 bases and J by 3 bases, with 9 bases between them. CDR3 sequence: CATSRDRGVGNTIYF. The DNA for the CDR3 is TGTGCCACCAGCAGAGATCGGGGTGTTGGAAACACCATATATTTT.

Sample share makes this clone medium-sized (0.01 to 0.1%). The rearrangement uses TRBV28 and TRBJ2-1, with D perhaps matching TRBD1 (5 bases). V gave up 4 bases and J gave up 0 bases, with 10 bases separating them. This CDR3 has 15 residues. Germline-derived CDR1 and CDR2 are MDHEN and SYDVKM. The CDR3, as DNA: TGTGCCAGCAGTTCACAGGCTAGCTCCTACAATGAGCAGTTCTTC. The encoded protein is CASSSQASSYNEQFF.